The 2 T cell receptor beta chains below come from one sample, sequenced in a study of blood T cell repertoires in COVID-19. The repertoire was sequenced with immunoSEQ multiplex PCR; TCRdb's copy has only in-frame clones and lacks some. There are about 75,000 clones in the sample; roughly 90% occur only once, and approximately 2.5% lies in the top ten. Specimen: peripheral blood. Receptor source: a human donor in a cohort sampled during active COVID-19.

This sequence joins TRBV6-2 or TRBV6-3 and TRBJ2-7; D gene ambiguous. The CDR3 has 12 amino acids. Germline V CDR1 and CDR2: MNHEY, SVGEGT. Trimming removed 4 bases at V and 1 base at J, with 5 bases between. The CDR3 region is CASSSNSYEQYF. The CDR3 coding sequence is TGTGCCAGCAGTTCCAATTCCTACGAGCAGTACTTC.

This chain connects TRBV28 to TRBJ1-4; D may be TRBD1 (6 bases). CDR3 length: 14 residues. The V and J ends lost 2 bases and 7 bases respectively, with 11 bases between them. Germline CDR1 is MDHEN and CDR2 is SYDVKM. The CDR3 region has the DNA TGTGCCAGCAGTTTAGCGGGGGGCCGTGAAAAACTGTTTTTT. It codes for CASSLAGGREKLFF.